This record covers a single TCR beta chain. This clone was recorded many times. Which antigen it targets is not known. Sequencing ends 3 residues short of the CDR3 end; the germline J gene provides the rest. The data were taken from a study of T cell clonality in common variable immunodeficiency (dated by TCRdb to the mid-2010s). The research as a whole found: It was noted by the authors that sequencing of the repertoires of T cell subpopulations would be needed to clarify the cause of the increased clonality in CVID. TCRbeta clonality was higher in CVID subjects than in healthy controls (t-test p = 0.018), and the increase was most characteristic of about a third of subjects. Fewer TCRbeta clones were shared among CVID subjects than among healthy controls (p < 0.0001). Differences among patients in the CVID cohort limited the correlations between repertoire features and clinical complications. Although equal DNA input was used, an average of approximately 82,000 unique sequences per sample was obtained for controls, compared with about 30,000 for CVID samples. CVID TCRbeta sequences were reported to have fewer deletions and N-nucleotide insertions and to lack highly modified clones with 13 or more V deletions.

For sequencing input, CVID and control samples contributed equivalent amounts of genomic DNA. For every sample, a 60 bp segment covering the rearranged TCRbeta CDR3 region was amplified and then sequenced. The immunoSEQ assay, a bias-corrected multiplex PCR with high-throughput sequencing, was employed for TCRbeta amplification. As for the authors' bioinformatics: Every unique nucleotide sequence counted as a clone and was annotated with V, D and J genes, copy number and frequency. Sequences were labeled productive if in frame, and non-productive if out of frame or containing stop codons. As previously described, Shannon's entropy was used to calculate clonality. The predicted amino acid sequences of productive clones were used to derive the mean CDR3 Kyte-Doolittle hydropathy. Hierarchical clustering of scaled V gene usage was performed with the R hclust function using Manhattan distance and complete linkage. Clone sharing by CDR3 amino acid sequence was assessed by resampling 12 repertoires per group over 100 rounds. The repertoires were screened for some 70 published EBV-specific TCRbeta sequences and fewer than 300 published CMV-specific TCRbeta sequences. After a couple of CVID samples that produced fewer than 10,000 sequences were dropped from the analysis, some 41 CVID repertoires remained. TCRdb provides this immuneACCESS table in a form limited to in-frame rearrangements. Some clones are lacking; in checked studies, under half of them reflect an unresolved V gene, and why the rest are absent is not known. V, J and clone size derive from that table, while D and trimming were established from the DNA sequence. Here the sample lists under 50,000 clones, none seen once only. Of the sample, roughly 0.66% falls within the top ten clones.

CDR1 and CDR2 were assigned from the germline V gene as MNHNS and SASEGT. Deletion took 1 base off V and 4 bases off J, with a span of 16 bases between the germline ends. From its cysteine to its phenylalanine, the CDR3 spans 16 amino acids. The DNA shown is the part of the CDR3 that was read: 39 bases, in frame from base 1. Most CVID patients and most healthy controls were of Caucasian heritage. Heparinized peripheral whole blood samples of roughly 5 to 8.5 ml were collected from each donor. TCRbeta CDR3 repertoires were sequenced from genomic DNA of adults with common variable immune deficiency (CVID) and healthy adult controls. The control group comprised 22 healthy adult volunteers, some 12 female and about 10 male, aged roughly 20 to 75 years with a mean age of approximately 31. Diluted blood was subjected to density centrifugation over Hypaque 1077 or Ficoll-Paque for isolation of peripheral blood mononuclear cells. Genomic DNA was extracted from unsorted mononuclear cells by Qiagen column purification or by a centrifugation-based method.

The rearranged chain carries TRBV6-1 and TRBJ2-5; no confident D gene assignment can be made. The sequence derives from a person between 18 and 75 years old in good health. The sequencing input was peripheral blood mononuclear cells. The sequenced part of the CDR3 DNA is TGTGCCAGCAGTGAAGAAGTTTTGGTAGCAACAGAGACC. Its coded protein is CASSEEVLVATET. The complete CDR3 reads CASSEEVLVATETQYF.